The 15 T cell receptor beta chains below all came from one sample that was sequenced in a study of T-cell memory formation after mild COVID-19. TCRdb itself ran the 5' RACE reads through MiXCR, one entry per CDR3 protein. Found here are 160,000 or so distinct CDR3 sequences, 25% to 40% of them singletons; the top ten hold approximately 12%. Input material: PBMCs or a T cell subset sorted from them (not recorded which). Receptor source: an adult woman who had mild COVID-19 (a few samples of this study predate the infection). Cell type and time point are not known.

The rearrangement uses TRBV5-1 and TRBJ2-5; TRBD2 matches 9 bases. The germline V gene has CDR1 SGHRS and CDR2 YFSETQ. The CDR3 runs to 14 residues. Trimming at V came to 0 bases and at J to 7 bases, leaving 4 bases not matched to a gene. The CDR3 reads CASSLELAGTTQYF. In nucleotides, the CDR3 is TGCGCCAGCAGCTTGGAGCTAGCGGGGACGACCCAGTACTTC.

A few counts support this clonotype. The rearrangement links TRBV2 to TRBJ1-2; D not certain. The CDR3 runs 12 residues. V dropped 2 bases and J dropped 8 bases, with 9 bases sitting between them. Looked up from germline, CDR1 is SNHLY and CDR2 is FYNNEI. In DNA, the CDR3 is TGTGCCAGCAGTGAAAGGAAGTTGGGCTACACCTTC. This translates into CASSERKLGYTF.

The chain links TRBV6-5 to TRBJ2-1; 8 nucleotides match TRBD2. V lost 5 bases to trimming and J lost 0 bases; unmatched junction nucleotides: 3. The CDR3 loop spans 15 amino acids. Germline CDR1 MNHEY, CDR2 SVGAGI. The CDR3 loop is CASSESGSSYNEQFF. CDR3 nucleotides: TGTGCCAGCAGTGAAAGCGGGAGCTCCTACAATGAGCAGTTCTTC.

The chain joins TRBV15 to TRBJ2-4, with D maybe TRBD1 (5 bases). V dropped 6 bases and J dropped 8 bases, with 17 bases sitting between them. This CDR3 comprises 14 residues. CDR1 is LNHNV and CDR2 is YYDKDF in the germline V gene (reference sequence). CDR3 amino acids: CATRYMQGRDIQYF. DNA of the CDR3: TGTGCCACCAGGTATATGCAGGGTCGAGACATTCAGTACTTC. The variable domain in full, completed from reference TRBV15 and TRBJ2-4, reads DAMVIQNPRYQVTQFGKPVTLSCSQTLNHNVMYWYQQKSSQAPKLLFHYYDKDFNNEADTPDNFQSRRPNTSFCFLDIRSPGLGDTAMYLCATRYMQGRDIQYFGAGTRLSVL.

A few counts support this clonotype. CDR3 region: CASSPGTPYEQYF. CDR3 nucleotides: TGCGCCAGCAGCCCGGGGACACCCTACGAGCAGTACTTC. This chain uses TRBV4-1 with TRBJ2-7; the D gene is possibly TRBD1 (6 bases). Between the trimmed V and J ends, which lost 4 bases and 2 bases, there was a span of 9 bases. From germline, CDR1 is MGHRA and CDR2 YSYEKL. This CDR3 has 13 amino acids.

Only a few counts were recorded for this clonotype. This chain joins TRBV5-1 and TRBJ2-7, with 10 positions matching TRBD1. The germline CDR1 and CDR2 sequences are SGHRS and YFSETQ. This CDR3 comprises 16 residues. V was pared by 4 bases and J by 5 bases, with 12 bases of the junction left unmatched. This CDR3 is CASSRNPGQGSDEQYF. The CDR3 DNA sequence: TGCGCCAGCAGCCGTAACCCGGGACAGGGGTCGGACGAGCAGTACTTC.

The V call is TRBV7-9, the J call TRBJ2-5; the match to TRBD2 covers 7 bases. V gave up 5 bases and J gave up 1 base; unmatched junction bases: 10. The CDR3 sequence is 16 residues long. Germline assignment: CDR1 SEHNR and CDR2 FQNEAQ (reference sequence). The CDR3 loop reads CASSPLEAGFQETQYF. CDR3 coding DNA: TGTGCCAGCAGCCCCTTGGAAGCGGGGTTCCAAGAGACCCAGTACTTC.

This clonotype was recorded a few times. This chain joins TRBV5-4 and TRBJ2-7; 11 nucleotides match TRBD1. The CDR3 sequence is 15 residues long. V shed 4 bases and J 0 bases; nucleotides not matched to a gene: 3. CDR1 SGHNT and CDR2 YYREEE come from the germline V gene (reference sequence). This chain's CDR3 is CASSRGTGGSYEQYF. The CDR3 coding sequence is TGTGCCAGCAGCAGGGGGACAGGGGGCTCCTACGAGCAGTACTTC.

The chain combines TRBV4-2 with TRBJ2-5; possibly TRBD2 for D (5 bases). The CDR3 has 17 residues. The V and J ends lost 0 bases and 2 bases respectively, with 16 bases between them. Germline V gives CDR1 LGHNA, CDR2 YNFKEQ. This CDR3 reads CASSQDFPSGFQETQYF. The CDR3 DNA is TGTGCCAGCAGCCAAGATTTTCCCTCGGGATTTCAAGAGACCCAGTACTTC.

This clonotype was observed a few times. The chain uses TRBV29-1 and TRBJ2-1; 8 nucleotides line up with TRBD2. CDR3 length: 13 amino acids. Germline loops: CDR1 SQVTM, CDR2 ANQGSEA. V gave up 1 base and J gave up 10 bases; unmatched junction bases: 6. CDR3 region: CSVEAGGPREQFF. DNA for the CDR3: TGCAGCGTTGAAGCGGGGGGGCCTAGGGAGCAGTTCTTC.

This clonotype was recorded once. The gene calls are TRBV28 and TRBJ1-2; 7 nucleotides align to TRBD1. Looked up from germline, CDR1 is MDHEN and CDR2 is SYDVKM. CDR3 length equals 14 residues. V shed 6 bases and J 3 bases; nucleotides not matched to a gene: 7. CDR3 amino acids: CASRSGTAYYGYTF. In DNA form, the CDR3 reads TGTGCCAGCAGATCCGGGACAGCATACTATGGCTACACCTTC.

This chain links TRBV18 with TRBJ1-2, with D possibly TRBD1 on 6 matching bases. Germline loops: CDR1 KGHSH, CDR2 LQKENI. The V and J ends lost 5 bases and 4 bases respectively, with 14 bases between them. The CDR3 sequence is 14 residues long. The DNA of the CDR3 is TGTGCCAGCTCATCCGACAGAGGGGGCTATGGCTACACCTTC. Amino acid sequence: CASSSDRGGYGYTF.

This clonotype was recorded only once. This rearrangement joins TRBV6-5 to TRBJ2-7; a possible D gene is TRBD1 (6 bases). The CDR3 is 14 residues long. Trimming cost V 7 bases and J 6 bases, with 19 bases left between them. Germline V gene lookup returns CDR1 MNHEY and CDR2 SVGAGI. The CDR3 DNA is TGTGCCAGCACCCATGGCAGGGGACATTCCGAGCAGTACTTC. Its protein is CASTHGRGHSEQYF.

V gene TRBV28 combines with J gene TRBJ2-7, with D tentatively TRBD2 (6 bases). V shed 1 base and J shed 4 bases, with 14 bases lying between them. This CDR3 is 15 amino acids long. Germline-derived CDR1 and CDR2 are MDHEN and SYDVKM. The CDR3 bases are TGTGCCAGCAGTTTATCCAGGTTAGGGACTTACGAGCAGTACTTC. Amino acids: CASSLSRLGTYEQYF.

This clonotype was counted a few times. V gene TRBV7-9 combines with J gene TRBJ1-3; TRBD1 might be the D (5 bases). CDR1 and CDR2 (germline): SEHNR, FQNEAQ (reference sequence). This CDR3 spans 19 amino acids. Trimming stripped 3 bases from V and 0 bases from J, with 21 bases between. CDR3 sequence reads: CASSFGTGRISSSGNTIYF. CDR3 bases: TGTGCCAGCAGCTTTGGGACGGGGAGAATCTCTAGCTCTGGAAACACCATATATTTT.